Following are 10 T cell receptor beta chains from one sample sequenced in a study of CD8+ T cells in alopecia areata. Extraction of RNA preceded its reverse transcription into cDNA, which served as the sequencing template. Sequenced by immunoSEQ multiplex PCR; TCRdb stores in-frame clones only, minus some. The profile shows tens of thousands of clones, roughly three fifths of them singletons. The sequenced sample was CD8+ T cells sorted from blood, obtained at week 0. All receptors derive from a human donor with alopecia areata.

The V and J genes are TRBV9 and TRBJ2-7; D gene unclear. From germline, CDR1 is SGDLS and CDR2 YYNGEE. This CDR3 has 14 residues. The V and J ends lost 0 bases and 0 bases respectively, with 7 bases between them. Here the CDR3 DNA reads TGTGCCAGCAGCGTAGAGTCGAACTCCTACGAGCAGTACTTC. Translating gives CASSVESNSYEQYF.

This clone has a handful of counts. The rearrangement uses TRBV2 and TRBJ2-2; a possible D gene is TRBD1 (5 bases). Germline V gene data show CDR1 as SNHLY and CDR2 as FYNNEI. The CDR3 spans 15 residues. V was pared by 3 bases and J by 0 bases, with 8 bases between. CDR3 DNA sequence: TGTGCCAGCAGTGATGCCAGGGCGAACACCGGGGAGCTGTTTTTT. This codes for CASSDARANTGELFF. The variable domain in full, completed from reference TRBV2 and TRBJ2-2, reads EPEVTQTPSHQVTQMGQEVILRCVPISNHLYFYWYRQILGQKVEFLVSFYNNEISEKSEIFDDQFSVERPDGSNFTLKIRSTKLEDSAMYFCASSDARANTGELFFGEGSRLTVL.

This clone was found a few times. J is TRBJ2-7 and V is TRBV30, with 7 bases aligning to TRBD2. V lost 0 bases to trimming and J lost 3 bases; unmatched junction nucleotides: 2. This CDR3 is built from 13 residues. Germline V gene sequence: CDR1 GTSNPN, CDR2 SVGIG (reference sequence). CDR3 coding DNA: TGTGCCTGGAGTGTAGGACTAGGCTACGAGCAGTACTTC. Protein product: CAWSVGLGYEQYF.

This clone was observed a few times. This chain links TRBV7-2 with TRBJ2-1, with D hard to call. Germline CDR1 is SGHTA and CDR2 is FQGNSA. V was clipped by 1 base and J by 4 bases, with 5 bases between them. This CDR3 is 13 amino acids long. CDR3 sequence (DNA): TGTGCCAGCAGCTTAGACGGGTACAATGAGCAGTTCTTC. This codes for CASSLDGYNEQFF.

The rearrangement links TRBV29-1 to TRBJ2-7; maybe TRBD1 (6 bases). Trimming stripped 0 bases from V and 3 bases from J, with 15 bases between. Germline CDR1 and CDR2: SQVTM and ANQGSEA. There are 15 residues in the CDR3. In DNA form, the CDR3 reads TGCAGCGTTGAAGATGGTGAGGACAGCTACTACGAGCAGTACTTC. It translates to CSVEDGEDSYYEQYF.

The chain employs TRBV30 and TRBJ1-2, with 7 bases lining up with TRBD1. This CDR3 is built from 13 residues. V was clipped by 1 base and J by 6 bases; unmatched bases: 5. Germline values: CDR1 GTSNPN, CDR2 SVGIG (reference sequence). In DNA, the CDR3 is TGTGCCTGGAGTGACGGACAGGTGAATGGCTACACCTTC. It yields the protein CAWSDGQVNGYTF.

This chain links TRBV9 with TRBJ2-7; the match to TRBD2 covers 9 bases. The V gene's germline CDR1 is SGDLS and CDR2 YYNGEE. The trim removed 0 bases at V and 2 bases at J, leaving 9 bases unmatched. The CDR3 extends over 17 amino acids. The CDR3: CASSVGTSAGGTYEQYF. In nucleotides, the CDR3 is TGTGCCAGCAGCGTAGGGACTAGCGCAGGTGGGACCTACGAGCAGTACTTC. Complete variable domain (other parts from reference TRBV9 and TRBJ2-7): DSGVTQTPKHLITATGQRVTLRCSPRSGDLSVYWYQQSLDQGLQFLIQYYNGEERAKGNILERFSAQQFPDLHSELNLSSLELGDSALYFCASSVGTSAGGTYEQYFGPGTRLTVT.

The chain recombines TRBV4-1 with TRBJ2-7; no clear D gene. Trimming stripped 1 base from V and 2 bases from J, with 12 bases between. In germline, CDR1 is MGHRA, CDR2 YSYEKL. The CDR3 totals 15 residues. CDR3 protein: CASSQADFPAYEQYF. CDR3 in DNA: TGCGCCAGCAGCCAAGCTGACTTCCCTGCCTACGAGCAGTACTTC.

The rearrangement uses TRBV29-1 and TRBJ1-4; possible D gene TRBD1, 5 bases. Germline V lookup: CDR1 SQVTM, CDR2 ANQGSEA. This CDR3 is built from 13 residues. Between the trimmed V and J ends, which lost 4 bases and 3 bases, there was a span of 9 bases. As DNA, the CDR3 is TGCAGCGTTGTTGCCAGGGCTAATGAAAAACTGTTTTTT. Translation: CSVVARANEKLFF.

The chain recombines TRBV5-6 with TRBJ1-2, with D tentatively TRBD1 (6 bases). V gave up 4 bases and J gave up 3 bases, with 19 bases separating them. Germline V CDR1 and CDR2: SGHDT, YYEEEE. This CDR3 is 16 amino acids long. The CDR3 DNA reads as TGTGCCAGCAGCCTGGGGGCCACCGCCAGGGACTATGGCTACACCTTC. Its protein is CASSLGATARDYGYTF.